The clone carrying this TCR beta chain was recorded at least ten times. Antigen specificity is unknown. The data originate from a study of CD8 T cells in ankylosing spondylitis. Using quantitative 5'-RACE with molecular barcodes, the authors made TCR beta libraries. TCRdb called the 5' RACE reads again in MiXCR, with one record for every CDR3 protein. The table lists about 240,000 distinct CDR3 sequences, approximately 24% of them singletons, with over 0.55% in the top ten. General study results and limits: Enrichment of disease-linked clones was reportedly significant in matched ankylosing spondylitis synovial fluid. Certain motif variants had earlier been reported in reactive arthritis synovial fluid and blood.

Between the trimmed V and J ends, which lost 2 bases and 9 bases, there was a span of 11 bases. The CDR3 has 11 amino acids. Per germline, CDR1 DFQATT and CDR2 SNEGSKA (reference sequence). The sequence was collected from a male donor with ankylosing spondylitis or in good health (not recorded which). The sequencing input was blood, either unsorted or a sorted T cell fraction (not recorded which). J is TRBJ2-7 and V is TRBV20-1; possible D gene TRBD2, 5 bases. This CDR3 is CSARTTGVQYF. CDR3 nucleotide sequence: TGCAGTGCTAGAACAACCGGGGTGCAGTACTTC.